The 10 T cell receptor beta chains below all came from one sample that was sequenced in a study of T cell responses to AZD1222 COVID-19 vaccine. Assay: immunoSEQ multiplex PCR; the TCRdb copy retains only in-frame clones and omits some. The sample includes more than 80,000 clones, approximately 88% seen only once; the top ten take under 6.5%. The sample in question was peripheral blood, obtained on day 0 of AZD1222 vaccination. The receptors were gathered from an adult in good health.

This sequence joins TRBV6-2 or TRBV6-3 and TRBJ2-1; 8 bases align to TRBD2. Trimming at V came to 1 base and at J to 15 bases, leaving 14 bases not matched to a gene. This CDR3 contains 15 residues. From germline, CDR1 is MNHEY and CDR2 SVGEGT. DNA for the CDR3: TGTGCCAGCAGTTACTTTGGAGGCGGCGGGAGGTTTCCGTTCTTC. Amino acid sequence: CASSYFGGGGRFPFF.

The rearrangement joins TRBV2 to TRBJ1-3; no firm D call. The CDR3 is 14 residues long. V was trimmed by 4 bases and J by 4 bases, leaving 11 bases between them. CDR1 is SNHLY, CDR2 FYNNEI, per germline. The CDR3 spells CASSVGVFGNTIYF. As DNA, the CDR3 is TGTGCCAGCAGTGTTGGGGTCTTCGGAAACACCATATATTTT.

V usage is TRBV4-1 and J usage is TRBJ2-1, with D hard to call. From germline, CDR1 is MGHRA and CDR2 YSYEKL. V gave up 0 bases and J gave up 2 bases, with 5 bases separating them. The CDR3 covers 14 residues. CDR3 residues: CASSQEAPYNEQFF. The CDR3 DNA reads TGCGCCAGCAGCCAAGAGGCTCCCTACAATGAGCAGTTCTTC.

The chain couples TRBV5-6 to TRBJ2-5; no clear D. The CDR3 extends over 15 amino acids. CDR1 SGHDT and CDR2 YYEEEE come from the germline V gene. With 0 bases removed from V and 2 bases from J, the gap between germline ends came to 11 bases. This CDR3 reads CASSLAAGGQETQYF. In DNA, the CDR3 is TGTGCCAGCAGCTTGGCGGCTGGCGGTCAAGAGACCCAGTACTTC. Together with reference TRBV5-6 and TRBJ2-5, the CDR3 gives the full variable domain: DAGVTQSPTHLIKTRGQQVTLRCSPKSGHDTVSWYQQALGQGPQFIFQYYEEEERQRGNFPDRFSGHQFPNYSSELNVNALLLGDSALYLCASSLAAGGQETQYFGPGTRLLVL.

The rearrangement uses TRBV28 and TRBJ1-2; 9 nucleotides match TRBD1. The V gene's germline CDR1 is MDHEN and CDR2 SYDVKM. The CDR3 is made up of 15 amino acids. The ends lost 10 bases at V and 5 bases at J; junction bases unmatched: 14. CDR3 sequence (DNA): TGTGCCATCCTCGGGGGAGGACAGGGGATGTATGGCTACACCTTC. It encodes CAILGGGQGMYGYTF.

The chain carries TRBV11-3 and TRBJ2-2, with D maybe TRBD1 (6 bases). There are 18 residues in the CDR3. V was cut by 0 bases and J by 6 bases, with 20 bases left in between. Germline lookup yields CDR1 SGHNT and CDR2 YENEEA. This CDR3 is CASSLDGLAGVRAGELFF. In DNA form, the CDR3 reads TGTGCCAGCAGCTTAGATGGTCTGGCAGGGGTGCGCGCCGGGGAGCTGTTTTTT.

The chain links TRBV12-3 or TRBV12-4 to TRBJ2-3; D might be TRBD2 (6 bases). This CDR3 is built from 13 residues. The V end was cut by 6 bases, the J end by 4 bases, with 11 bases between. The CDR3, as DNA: TGTGCCAGCAGCCGAGGGACTCCAGATACGCAGTATTTT. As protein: CASSRGTPDTQYF.

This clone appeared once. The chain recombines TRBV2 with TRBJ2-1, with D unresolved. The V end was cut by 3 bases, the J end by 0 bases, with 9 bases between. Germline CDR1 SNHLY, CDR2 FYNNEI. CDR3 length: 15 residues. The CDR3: CASSERRSSYNEQFF. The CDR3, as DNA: TGTGCCAGCAGTGAGCGGCGGAGCTCCTACAATGAGCAGTTCTTC.

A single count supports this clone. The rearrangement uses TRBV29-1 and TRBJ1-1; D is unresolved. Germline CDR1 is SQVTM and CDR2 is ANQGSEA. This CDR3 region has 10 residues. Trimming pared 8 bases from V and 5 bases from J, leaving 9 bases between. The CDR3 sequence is CSSKNTEAFF. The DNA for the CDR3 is TGCAGCTCCAAGAATACTGAAGCTTTCTTT.

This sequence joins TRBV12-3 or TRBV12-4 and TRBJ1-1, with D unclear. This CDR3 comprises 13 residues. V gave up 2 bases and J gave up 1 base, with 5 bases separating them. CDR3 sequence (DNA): TGTGCCAGCAGTTTAAAACGGAACACTGAAGCTTTCTTT. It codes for CASSLKRNTEAFF.